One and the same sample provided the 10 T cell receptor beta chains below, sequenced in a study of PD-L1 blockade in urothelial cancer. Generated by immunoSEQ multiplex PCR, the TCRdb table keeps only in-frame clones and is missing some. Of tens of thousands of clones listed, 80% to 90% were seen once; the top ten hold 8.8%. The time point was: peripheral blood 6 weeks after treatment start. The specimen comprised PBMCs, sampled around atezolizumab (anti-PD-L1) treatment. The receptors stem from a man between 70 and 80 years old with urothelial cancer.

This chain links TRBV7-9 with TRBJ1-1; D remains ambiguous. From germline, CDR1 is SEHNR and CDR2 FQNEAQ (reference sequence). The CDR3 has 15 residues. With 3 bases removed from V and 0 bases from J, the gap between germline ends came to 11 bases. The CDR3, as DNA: TGTGCCAGCAGCTTCTATCAGGCCTTGAACACTGAAGCTTTCTTT. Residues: CASSFYQALNTEAFF.

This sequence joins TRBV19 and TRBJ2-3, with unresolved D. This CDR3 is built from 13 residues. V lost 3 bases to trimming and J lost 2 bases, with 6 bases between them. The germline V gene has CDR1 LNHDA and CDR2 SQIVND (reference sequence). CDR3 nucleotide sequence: TGTGCCAGTAGTATTAGTTTCACAGATACGCAGTATTTT. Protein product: CASSISFTDTQYF.

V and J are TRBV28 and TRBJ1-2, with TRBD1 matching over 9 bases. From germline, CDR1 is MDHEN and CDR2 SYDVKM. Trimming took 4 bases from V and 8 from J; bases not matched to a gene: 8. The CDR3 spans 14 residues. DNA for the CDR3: TGTGCCAGCAGTTCGCTACAGGGGGCATGGGGCTACACCTTC. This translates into CASSSLQGAWGYTF.

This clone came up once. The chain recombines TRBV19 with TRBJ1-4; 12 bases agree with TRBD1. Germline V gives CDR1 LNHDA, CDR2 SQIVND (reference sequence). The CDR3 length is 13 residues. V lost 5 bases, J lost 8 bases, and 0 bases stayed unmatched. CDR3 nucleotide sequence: TGTGCCAGTAGTGGGACAGGGGGCGAAAAACTGTTTTTT. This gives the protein CASSGTGGEKLFF.

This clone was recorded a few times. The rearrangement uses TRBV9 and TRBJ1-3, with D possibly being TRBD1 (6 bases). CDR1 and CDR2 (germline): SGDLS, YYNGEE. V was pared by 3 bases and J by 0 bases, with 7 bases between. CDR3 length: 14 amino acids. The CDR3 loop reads CASSEDSSGNTIYF. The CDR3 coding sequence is TGTGCCAGCAGCGAGGACAGCTCTGGAAACACCATATATTTT.

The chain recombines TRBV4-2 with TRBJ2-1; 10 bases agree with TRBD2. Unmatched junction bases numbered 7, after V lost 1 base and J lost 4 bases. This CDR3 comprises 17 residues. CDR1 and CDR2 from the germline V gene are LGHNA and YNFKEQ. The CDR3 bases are TGTGCCAGCAGCCAAGGACCTGGACTAGCGGTTTACAATGAGCAGTTCTTC. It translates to CASSQGPGLAVYNEQFF.

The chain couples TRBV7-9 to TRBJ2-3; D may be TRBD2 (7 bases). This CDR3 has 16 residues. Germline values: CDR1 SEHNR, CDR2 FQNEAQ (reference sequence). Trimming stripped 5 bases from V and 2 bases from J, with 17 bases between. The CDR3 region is CASSPPWGGNTDTQYF. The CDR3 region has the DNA TGTGCCAGCAGCCCGCCGTGGGGGGGCAACACAGATACGCAGTATTTT.

The CDR3 sequence: CASSPRRSETQYF. In DNA form, the CDR3 reads TGTGCCAGCTCACCACGACGTAGCGAGACCCAGTACTTC. This chain links TRBV18 with TRBJ2-5; D gene ambiguous. V was shortened by 1 base and J by 5 bases, with 8 bases between the two germline ends. CDR3 length: 13 residues. CDR1 is KGHSH, CDR2 LQKENI, per germline. The full variable domain, its missing parts supplied by reference TRBV18 and TRBJ2-5, is NAGVMQNPRHLVRRRGQEARLRCSPMKGHSHVYWYRQLPEEGLKFMVYLQKENIIDESGMPKERFSAEFPKEGPSILRIQQVVRGDSAAYFCASSPRRSETQYFGPGTRLLVL.

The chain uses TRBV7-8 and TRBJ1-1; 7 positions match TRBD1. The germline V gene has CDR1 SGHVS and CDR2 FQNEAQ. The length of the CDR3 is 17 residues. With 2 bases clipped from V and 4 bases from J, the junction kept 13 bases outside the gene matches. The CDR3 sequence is CASSLTSRQGSVTEAFF. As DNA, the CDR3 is TGTGCCAGCAGCTTAACGTCTCGACAGGGCTCTGTCACTGAAGCTTTCTTT. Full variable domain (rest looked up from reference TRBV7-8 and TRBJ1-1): GAGVSQSPRYKVAKRGQDVALRCDPISGHVSLFWYQQALGQGPEFLTYFQNEAQLDKSGLPSDRFFAERPEGSVSTLKIQRTQQEDSAVYLCASSLTSRQGSVTEAFFGQGTRLTVV.

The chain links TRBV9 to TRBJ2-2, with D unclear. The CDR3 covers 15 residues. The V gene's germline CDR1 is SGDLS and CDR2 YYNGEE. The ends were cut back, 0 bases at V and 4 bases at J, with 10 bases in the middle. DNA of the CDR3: TGTGCCAGCAGCGTAGGAGAGGCGGCCACCGGGGAGCTGTTTTTT. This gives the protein CASSVGEAATGELFF.